This T cell receptor (beta chain) came from a study of blood T cell repertoires in COVID-19. In the study overall: Some COVID-19 samples were acute and others convalescent; all came from the United States, Italy and Spain.

Sequencing was performed with immunoSEQ multiplex PCR; in TCRdb, only in-frame clones are kept and a portion is missing. The table has over 5,500 clones, more than 65% seen once. Sequencing was carried out using peripheral blood. This receptor was identified in a man aged 60 to 69 with acute or convalescent COVID-19.

CDR3 region: CASSPRLAGAPQETQYF. CDR3 sequence (DNA): TGTGCCAGCTCACCAAGATTAGCGGGGGCCCCCCAAGAGACCCAGTACTTC. The chain is built from TRBV18 and TRBJ2-5, with TRBD2 identical over 9 bases. J lost 1 base, V lost 2 bases, and 8 bases had no gene match. The CDR3 sequence is 17 residues long. Germline assignment: CDR1 KGHSH and CDR2 LQKENI.